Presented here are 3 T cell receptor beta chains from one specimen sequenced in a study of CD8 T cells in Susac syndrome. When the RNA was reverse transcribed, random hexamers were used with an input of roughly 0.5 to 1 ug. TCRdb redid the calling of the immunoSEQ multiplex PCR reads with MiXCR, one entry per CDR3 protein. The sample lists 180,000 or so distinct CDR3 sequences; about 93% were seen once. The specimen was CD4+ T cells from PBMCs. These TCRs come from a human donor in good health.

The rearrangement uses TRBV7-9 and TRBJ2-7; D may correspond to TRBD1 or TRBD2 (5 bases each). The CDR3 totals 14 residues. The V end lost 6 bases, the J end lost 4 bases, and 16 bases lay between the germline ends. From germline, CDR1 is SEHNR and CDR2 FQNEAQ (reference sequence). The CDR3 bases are TGTGCCAGCAGGTCGATAAGGGACGGTTACGAGCAGTACTTC. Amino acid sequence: CASRSIRDGYEQYF.

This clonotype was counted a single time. This CDR3 is CASSVRDRVGYEQFF. CDR3 nucleotide sequence: TGTGCCAGCAGTGTCCGGGACAGGGTGGGGTATGAGCAGTTCTTC. The chain combines TRBV25-1 with TRBJ2-1, with 9 bases fitting TRBD1. Germline CDR1 reads MGHDK; CDR2 reads SYGVNS. J gave up 8 bases and V 4 bases, and 9 bases lay outside the gene matches. This CDR3 spans 15 amino acids.

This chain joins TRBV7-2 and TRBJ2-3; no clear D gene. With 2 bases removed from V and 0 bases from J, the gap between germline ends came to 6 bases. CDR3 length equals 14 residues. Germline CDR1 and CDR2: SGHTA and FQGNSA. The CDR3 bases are TGTGCCAGCAGCTTATTGGGAAGCACAGATACGCAGTATTTT. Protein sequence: CASSLLGSTDTQYF.